This TCR beta chain was observed in a study of blood T cell repertoires in COVID-19. Overall study context: The cDNA or gDNA used as material had been derived from T cells, B-cell-depleted T cells, or PBMCs.

Clones were sequenced by immunoSEQ multiplex PCR, and TCRdb holds only the in-frame ones, with some missing. The top ten hold around 6% of the sample, which has over 120,000 clones, roughly 75% seen once. CDR1 and CDR2 (germline): SGHVS, FQNEAQ. The V end was cut by 4 bases, the J end by 7 bases, with 17 bases between. This CDR3 comprises 15 residues. The TCR comes from a woman aged 45-65 years who had recovered from COVID-19. The sequenced material came from PBMCs or T cells enriched from blood (not recorded which). V and J are TRBV7-8 and TRBJ1-5; a weak D match, TRBD1 (5 bases). The CDR3 protein is CASSWGIGGVQPQHF. CDR3 sequence (DNA): TGTGCCAGCAGCTGGGGGATAGGAGGGGTCCAGCCCCAGCATTTT.